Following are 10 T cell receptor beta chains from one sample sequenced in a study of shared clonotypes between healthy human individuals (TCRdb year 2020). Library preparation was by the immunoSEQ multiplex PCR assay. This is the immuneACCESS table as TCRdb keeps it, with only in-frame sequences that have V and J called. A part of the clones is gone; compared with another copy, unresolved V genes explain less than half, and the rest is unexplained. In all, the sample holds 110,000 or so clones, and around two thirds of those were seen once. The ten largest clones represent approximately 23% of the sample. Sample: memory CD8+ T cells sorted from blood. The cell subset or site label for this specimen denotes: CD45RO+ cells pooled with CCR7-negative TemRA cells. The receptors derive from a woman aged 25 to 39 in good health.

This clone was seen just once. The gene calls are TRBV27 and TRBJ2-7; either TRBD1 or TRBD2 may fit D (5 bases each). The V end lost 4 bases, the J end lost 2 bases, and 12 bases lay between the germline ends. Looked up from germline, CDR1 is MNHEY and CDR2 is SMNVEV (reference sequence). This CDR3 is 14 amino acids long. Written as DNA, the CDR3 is TGTGCCAGCAGTTACCGGGACGGAACCTACGAGCAGTACTTC. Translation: CASSYRDGTYEQYF.

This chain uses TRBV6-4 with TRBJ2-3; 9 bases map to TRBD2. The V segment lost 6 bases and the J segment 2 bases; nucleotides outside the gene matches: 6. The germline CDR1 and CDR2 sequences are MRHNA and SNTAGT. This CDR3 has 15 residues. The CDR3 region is CASSPLAGNTDTQYF. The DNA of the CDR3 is TGTGCCAGCAGCCCGCTAGCGGGGAACACAGATACGCAGTATTTT.

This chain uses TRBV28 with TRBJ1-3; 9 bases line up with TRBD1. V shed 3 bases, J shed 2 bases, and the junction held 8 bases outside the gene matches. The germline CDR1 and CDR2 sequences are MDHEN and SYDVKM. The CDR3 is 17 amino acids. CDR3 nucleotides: TGTGCCAGCAGTTTCGGAACTACAGGGGGCACTGGAAACACCATATATTTT. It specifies CASSFGTTGGTGNTIYF.

The CDR3: CASSRSQGAYEQYF. The CDR3 region has the DNA TGTGCCAGCAGCCGCTCACAGGGGGCTTACGAGCAGTACTTC. This chain uses TRBV7-6 with TRBJ2-7; TRBD1 matches at 9 bases. The germline V gene has CDR1 SGHVS and CDR2 FNYEAQ. The CDR3 contains 14 residues. Trimming at V came to 5 bases and at J to 4 bases, leaving 6 bases not matched to a gene. Variable domain in full (rest from reference TRBV7-6 and TRBJ2-7): GAGVSQSPRYKVTKRGQDVALRCDPISGHVSLYWYRQALGQGPEFLTYFNYEAQQDKSGLPNDRFSAERPEGSISTLTIQRTEQRDSAMYRCASSRSQGAYEQYFGPGTRLTVT.

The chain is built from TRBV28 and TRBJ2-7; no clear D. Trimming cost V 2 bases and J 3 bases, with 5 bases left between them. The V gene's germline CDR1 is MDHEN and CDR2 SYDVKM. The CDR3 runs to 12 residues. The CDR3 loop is CASSLGNYEQYF. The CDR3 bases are TGTGCCAGCAGTTTAGGAAACTACGAGCAGTACTTC.

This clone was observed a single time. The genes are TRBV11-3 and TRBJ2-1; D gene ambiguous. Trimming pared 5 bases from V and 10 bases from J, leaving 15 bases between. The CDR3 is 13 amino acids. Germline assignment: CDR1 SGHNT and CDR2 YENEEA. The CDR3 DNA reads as TGTGCCAGCAGCCCAGGACCCAGGACCGAGCAGTTCTTC. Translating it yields CASSPGPRTEQFF. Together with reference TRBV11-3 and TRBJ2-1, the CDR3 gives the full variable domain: EAGVVQSPRYKIIEKKQPVAFWCNPISGHNTLYWYLQNLGQGPELLIRYENEEAVDDSQLPKDRFSAERLKGVDSTLKIQPAELGDSAVYLCASSPGPRTEQFFGPGTRLTVL.

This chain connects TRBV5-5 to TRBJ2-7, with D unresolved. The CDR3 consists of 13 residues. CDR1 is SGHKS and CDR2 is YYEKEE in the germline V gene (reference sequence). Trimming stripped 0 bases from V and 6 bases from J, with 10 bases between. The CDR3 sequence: CASSLGYTAEQYF. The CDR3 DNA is TGTGCCAGCAGCTTGGGGTACACTGCCGAGCAGTACTTC.

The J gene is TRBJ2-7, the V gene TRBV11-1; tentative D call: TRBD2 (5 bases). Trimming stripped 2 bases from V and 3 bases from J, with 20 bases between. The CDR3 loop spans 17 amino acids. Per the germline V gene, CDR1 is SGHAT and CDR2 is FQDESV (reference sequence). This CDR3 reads CASSLTPFVGEGYEQYF. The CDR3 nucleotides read TGTGCCAGCAGCTTAACCCCCTTTGTGGGAGAAGGCTACGAGCAGTACTTC.

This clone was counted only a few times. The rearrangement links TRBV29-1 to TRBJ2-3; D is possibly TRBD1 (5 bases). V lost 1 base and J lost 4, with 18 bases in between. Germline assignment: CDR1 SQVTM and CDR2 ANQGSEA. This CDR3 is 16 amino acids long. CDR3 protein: CSVEGAGWSVADTQYF. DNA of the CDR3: TGCAGCGTTGAAGGGGCAGGGTGGAGTGTGGCAGATACGCAGTATTTT.

The CDR3 nucleotides read TGTGCCAGCTCACCGGGACGGCGAACCTACGAGCAGTACTTC. Translation: CASSPGRRTYEQYF. The gene calls are TRBV18 and TRBJ2-7; D may be TRBD1 or TRBD2 (5 bases each). This CDR3 region has 14 residues. The V gene's germline CDR1 is KGHSH and CDR2 LQKENI. Between the trimmed V and J ends, which lost 3 bases and 2 bases, there was a span of 11 bases.